The clone carrying this T cell receptor beta chain was recorded many times. The antigen remains undetermined. The sample belongs to a study of T cells in Graves' hyperthyroidism and ophthalmopathy. Findings and limits, study-wide: The model made its ophthalmopathy prediction, and onset followed a median roughly six months later. The blood repertoire included most of the expanded thyroid clonotypes above 0.001.

Diagnoses rested on clinical symptoms, serum thyroxine and TRAb, thyroid ultrasound and orbital computed tomography. The CDR3 runs 12 residues. Trimming took off 2 bases at V and 4 bases at J, with 8 bases between the two ends. CDR1 is SQVTM, CDR2 ANQGSEA, per germline. It was RNA transcripts that yielded the amplified TCR beta CDR3 regions. HTBI primers drove first-round RT-PCR of the TCR CDR3. TCRdb re-called the multiplex PCR reads through MiXCR, storing one row per CDR3 protein. This table has fewer than 650,000 distinct CDR3 sequences, 46% appearing once. This chain uses TRBV29-1 with TRBJ1-2; D is undetermined. This receptor was taken from an adult woman with Graves' disease, either hyperthyroidism or ophthalmopathy (not recorded which). Sample: peripheral blood or thyroid tissue (not recorded which). For the CDR3, the DNA is TGCAGCGTTGAACCGGAGCTCTATGGCTACACCTTC. Translating it yields CSVEPELYGYTF.